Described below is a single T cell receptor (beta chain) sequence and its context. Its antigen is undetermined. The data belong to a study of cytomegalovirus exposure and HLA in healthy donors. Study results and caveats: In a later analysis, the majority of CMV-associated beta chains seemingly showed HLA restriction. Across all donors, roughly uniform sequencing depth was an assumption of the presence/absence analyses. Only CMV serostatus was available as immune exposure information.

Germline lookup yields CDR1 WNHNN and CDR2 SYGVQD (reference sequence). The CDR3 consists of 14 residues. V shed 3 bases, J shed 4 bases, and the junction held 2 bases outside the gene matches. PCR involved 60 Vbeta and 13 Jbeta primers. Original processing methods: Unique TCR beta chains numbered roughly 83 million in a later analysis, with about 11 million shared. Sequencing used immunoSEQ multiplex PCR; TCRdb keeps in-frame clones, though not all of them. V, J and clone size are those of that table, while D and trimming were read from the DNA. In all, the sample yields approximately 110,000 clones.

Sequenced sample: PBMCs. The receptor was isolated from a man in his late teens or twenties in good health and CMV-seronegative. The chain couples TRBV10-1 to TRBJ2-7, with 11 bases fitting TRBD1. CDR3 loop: CASSEGTGGYEQYF. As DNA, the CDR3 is TGCGCCAGCAGTGAAGGGACAGGGGGTTACGAGCAGTACTTC.